This entry lists 10 T cell receptor beta chains sequenced from one sample in a study of blood T cell repertoires in COVID-19. The method was immunoSEQ multiplex PCR; TCRdb's version includes in-frame clones alone and lacks a portion of them. The repertoire holds some 250,000 clones, more than 75% seen once, with 0.95% to 1% in the top ten. Sequencing was done on a sample of peripheral blood. The receptors come from a woman between 35 and 50 years old who had recovered from COVID-19.

This clone was observed a single time. The V gene is TRBV7-2, the J gene TRBJ1-2; TRBD1 matches at 7 bases. Trimming took 1 base from V and 8 from J; bases not matched to a gene: 10. The CDR3 runs 15 residues. CDR1 is SGHTA, CDR2 FQGNSA, per germline. The chain's CDR3 is CASSLGAHRGGGYTF. CDR3 in DNA: TGTGCCAGCAGCTTAGGCGCCCACAGGGGAGGCGGCTACACCTTC.

The chain employs TRBV5-6 and TRBJ2-2, with TRBD2 as a possible D gene (6 bases). The CDR3 is 16 amino acids. The germline gives CDR1 SGHDT, CDR2 YYEEEE. Trimming stripped 4 bases from V and 7 bases from J, with 20 bases between. CDR3 nucleotide sequence: TGTGCCAGCAGCATTCCGGGACTCGGGGGTGGCGGGGAGCTGTTTTTT. Translation: CASSIPGLGGGGELFF. Looking up the rest from reference TRBV5-6 and TRBJ2-2 gives the full variable domain: DAGVTQSPTHLIKTRGQQVTLRCSPKSGHDTVSWYQQALGQGPQFIFQYYEEEERQRGNFPDRFSGHQFPNYSSELNVNALLLGDSALYLCASSIPGLGGGGELFFGEGSRLTVL.

The rearrangement links TRBV23-1 to TRBJ2-7; TRBD2 matches 13 bases. TRBV23-1 is identified as an open reading frame with a role that is uncertain. V lost 7 bases, J lost 6 bases, and 12 bases stayed unmatched. This CDR3 has 16 residues. For the CDR3, the DNA is TGCGCCAGCACCCCAACCCGGACTAGCGGGAGAGGCGAGCAGTACGTC. Its translation: CASTPTRTSGRGEQYV.

The gene calls are TRBV11-2 and TRBJ2-1; TRBD2 matches at 11 bases. J lost 6 bases, V lost 5 bases, and 12 bases had no gene match. The CDR3 length is 17 residues. Germline V gene sequence: CDR1 SGHAT, CDR2 FQNNGV. The CDR3 DNA sequence: TGTGCCAGCAGCCCGCTAGCGGGAGGCGTCGGGGGCAATGAGCAGTTCTTC. Protein: CASSPLAGGVGGNEQFF.

The chain combines TRBV19 with TRBJ1-3, with TRBD1 identical over 8 bases. CDR1 and CDR2 from the germline V gene are LNHDA and SQIVND (reference sequence). Losses at the gene ends were 6 bases for V and 1 base for J; bases not matched to a gene: 8. The CDR3 consists of 16 residues. This CDR3 reads CASSLGQEFSGNTIYF. CDR3 bases: TGTGCCAGTAGCCTGGGACAGGAGTTTTCTGGAAACACCATATATTTT.

The V and J genes are TRBV29-1 and TRBJ1-2, with D perhaps matching TRBD1 (6 bases). From germline, CDR1 is SQVTM and CDR2 ANQGSEA. The ends were cut back, 4 bases at V and 4 bases at J, with 19 bases in the middle. The CDR3 contains 15 residues. The CDR3 loop reads CSVVGALIRGYGYTF. In DNA form, the CDR3 reads TGCAGCGTTGTGGGGGCTTTGATTAGGGGCTATGGCTACACCTTC.

This clone was seen more than once but under ten times. The chain is built from TRBV7-9 and TRBJ2-1; 10 bases map to TRBD2. This CDR3 has 16 residues. The junction had 10 bases not matched to a gene; V was cut back by 7 bases and J by 4 bases. Germline CDR1 reads SEHNR; CDR2 reads FQNEAQ (reference sequence). In DNA, the CDR3 is TGTGCCAGCACCGACCCCACTAGCGGGAAGTACAATGAGCAGTTCTTC. Its translation: CASTDPTSGKYNEQFF.

Of note for this clone: The same CDR3 also results from other DNA sequences found in this sample. This chain joins TRBV24-1 and TRBJ1-5, with TRBD1 as a possible D gene (6 bases). V was shortened by 4 bases and J by 0 bases, with 9 bases between the two germline ends. CDR3 length equals 15 residues. Per germline, CDR1 KGHDR and CDR2 SFDVKD. In nucleotides, the CDR3 is TGTGCCACCAGTGAGACAGGTTATAGCAATCAGCCCCAGCATTTT. Its translation is CATSETGYSNQPQHF.

The count of this clone is one. The chain uses TRBV5-1 and TRBJ2-3; 9 positions match TRBD2. CDR1 is SGHRS, CDR2 YFSETQ, per germline. The CDR3 sequence is 16 residues long. Trimming took 0 bases from V and 2 from J; bases not matched to a gene: 4. CDR3 in amino acids: CASSLGAGGPTDTQYF. In nucleotides, the CDR3 is TGCGCCAGCAGCTTGGGTGCGGGAGGGCCCACAGATACGCAGTATTTT.

V is TRBV7-3 and J is TRBJ2-2, with TRBD2 as a possible D gene (6 bases). CDR3 length: 13 residues. Trimming cost V 5 bases and J 6 bases, with 10 bases left between them. CDR1 and CDR2 (germline): SGHTA, FQGTGA. The CDR3 reads CASSAREAGELFF. The CDR3, as DNA: TGTGCCAGCAGCGCGAGGGAGGCCGGGGAGCTGTTTTTT.